This record concerns one T cell receptor beta chain sequence. Its antigen target is currently unknown. It has no much larger one-base neighbor in the sample; base qualities were not kept. Receptor amplification or capture employed 5' RACE. The instrument was an Illumina HiSeq 2000. Template switching introduced a universal primer binding site; the final cDNA contained a unique molecular identifier, enabling accurate counting of TCR cDNA molecules. First-strand cDNA for TCR alpha and beta chains was synthesized from specific primers in the conserved constant-segment region. To control for contamination, every cDNA library was double barcoded, receiving both a SMART-Mk sample barcode and Illumina barcodes. TruSeq adapter sequences and Illumina sample barcodes were added in two successive PCR steps. TCR alpha and beta cDNA libraries were sequenced on the Illumina HiSeq platform with custom primers. As for the original processing: Unique molecular identifiers were extracted from raw reads with MiGEC, and CDR3 positions were determined with MiXCR. For each individual, recombination models were inferred using an EM algorithm with the repgenHMM and IGoR tools. The tcR package in R was used for shared clonotype analysis, with sharing normalized by the product of cloneset sizes. Out-of-frame nonproductive sequences were analyzed to study raw recombination free of thymic and clonal selection effects. TCRdb took the public reads, trimmed them with fastp at Q25, ran MiXCR for clone calling and kept in-frame beta chains. A single entry per CDR3 protein holds the most common genes and DNA from its merged rows. TCRdb's processing, not the authors', yielded these V and J calls. Present in this sample are some 500,000 distinct CDR3 sequences, more than 9% of which were seen just once. Roughly 3% of the sample is held by the ten biggest clonotypes.

Every donor was a healthy Caucasian. The twin cohort comprised three pairs of female monozygotic twins, all aged about 18 to 30 years. Peripheral blood mononuclear cells were used as the source from which RNA for TCR libraries was isolated. V is clipped by 3 bases and J by 0 bases, and the sequence between their germline boundaries is 13 bases long. The germline V gene provides CDR1 SGHRS and CDR2 YFSETQ. The cysteine opens and the phenylalanine closes a CDR3 of 15 amino acids. Only the CDR3 DNA is retained, 45 bases long and in frame from the first base. This entry belongs to a study of identical twins (dated by TCRdb to between 2015 and 2016). Looking at the study overall: The study deep-sequenced TCR alpha and beta repertoires from monozygotic twins, unrelated adults of various ages and cord blood to test whether fetal clonotypes persist. Replicate twin experiments were performed at different times using different library preparation protocols to rule out contamination.

Study-wide conclusions, independent of this receptor: Out-of-frame TCR alpha sharing in monozygotic twins was systematically underestimated by recombination models, whereas sharing between unrelated individuals was in agreement with the recombination models. Invariant T cells such as MAIT and iNKT could partly confound zero-insertion analyses, though diverse VJ usage argued against this for most clonotypes. Conclusions relied on cross-sectional statistical analysis, since the same donors could not be followed over many years. Fewer insertions were carried by abundant cord blood beta clonotypes, a similar but weaker trend appeared in young adult naive repertoires, and no such trend appeared in memory repertoires. Compared with coincidental sharing between unrelated individuals, out-of-frame TCR alpha sequences shared between twins had an excess of sequences with low generation probability. In beta out-of-frame sequences, excess twin sharing was weaker, because having fewer shared sequences lowered the signal-to-noise ratio.

These sequences were also reported in another study, on yellow fever vaccine responses in identical twins. As the second study states: The T cell response to vaccination in identical twins was reported by the authors to appear partly convergent and partly personalized. In identical twins, the study followed T cell clones that responded to the vaccine with precision.

The V and J genes are TRBV5-1 and TRBJ2-7; the D gene is perhaps TRBD1, from 5 matching bases. Sequencing used PBMCs. The source is a woman aged 18-30 years in good health. The CDR3 reads as follows: CASSSSRADSYEQYF. The nucleotide sequence reads as follows: TGCGCCAGCAGCTCATCCAGGGCCGACTCCTACGAGCAGTACTTC.